What follows is one T cell receptor (beta chain) and its context. It was into CD45RA+ naive and CD45RA-negative memory subsets that the CD4+ cells were split. Methods used by the authors: Filtering differed since immunoSEQ provided only junctions, with no quality scores. Produced via immunoSEQ multiplex PCR; TCRdb's table is partial and in-frame only. V and J calls and clone size are given by that table; D and trimming were obtained from the DNA. Seen here are more than 2,000,000 clones, over 85% observed once, and the top ten hold around 0.4%. The data were taken from a study of shared clonotypes between healthy human individuals. This CDR3 is 13 amino acids long. Germline loops: CDR1 MNHEY, CDR2 SVGAGI. Trimming took off 6 bases at V and 0 bases at J, with 8 bases between the two ends.

The clonotype was recovered from a man between 18 and 35 years old in good health. Some clones in this sample may be carry-over from other donors' samples. The source material was naive CD4+ T cells from PBMCs. Documented subset: CD45RA+ positively selected. V usage is TRBV6-5 and J usage is TRBJ1-1; D unresolved. For the CDR3, the DNA is TGTGCCAGCAGGGAGTCTATGAACACTGAAGCTTTCTTT. This encodes CASRESMNTEAFF.